This is a list of T cell receptor beta chains from one sample in a study of cytomegalovirus exposure and HLA in healthy donors. Sequencing used immunoSEQ multiplex PCR; TCRdb keeps in-frame clones, though not all of them. The sample carries around 150,000 clones, 82% recorded once. The specimen was PBMCs. The receptors come from a girl aged 2 to 9 in good health and CMV-seropositive. Each CDR3 is given with its conserved first and last residue. Each record gives: V gene, clone size, D gene, J gene, CDR3 DNA, CDR3 protein. D genes are given only for firm matches. Size tells how often a clone was seen (once, few, many) or the class of an expanded clone, and some rows leave it out.

TRBV11-2	NA	NA	TRBJ1-2	TGTGCCAGCAGCTTGGTTCAGGGCCCCCCGGAGGGCTACACCTTC	CASSLVQGPPEGYTF
TRBV15	NA	TRBD2	TRBJ2-1	TGTGCCACCTCTCAGCGGGAGCTATACAATGAGCAGTTCTTC	CATSQRELYNEQFF
TRBV5-1	few	TRBD1	TRBJ2-7	TGCGCCAGCAGCTCCGACCCGGGACAGGCCTTAGAAGGGGAGCACTTC	CASSSDPGQALEGEHF
TRBV4-1	NA	TRBD2	TRBJ2-3	TGCGCCAGCAGTTTCGGACTAGCTCCCACAGATACGCAGTATTTT	CASSFGLAPTDTQYF
TRBV5-1	NA	TRBD2	TRBJ2-7	TGCGCCAGCAGCCCATGGACTAGCGGGAGGGTTGAGCAGTACTTC	CASSPWTSGRVEQYF
TRBV5-1	NA	TRBD2	TRBJ2-1	TGCGCCAGCAGCTTAACTAGCGGTGGTGAGCAGTTCTTC	CASSLTSGGEQFF
TRBV5-4	once	NA	TRBJ2-3	TGTGCCAGCAGCTCCGCTAGAGGTTCTAGCACAGATACGCAGTATTTT	CASSSARGSSTDTQYF
TRBV29-1	once	NA	TRBJ1-2	TGCAGCGTTGCGGCTCAGGGTAGAGACTATGGCTACACCTTC	CSVAAQGRDYGYTF
TRBV19	NA	NA	TRBJ1-1	TGTGCCAGTAGTGTCGGCACTGAAGCTTTCTTT	CASSVGTEAFF
TRBV13	NA	TRBD1	TRBJ1-5	TGTGCCAGCAGCTTGGCCGGGACAGGGGGCAATCAGCCCCAGCATTTT	CASSLAGTGGNQPQHF